These 18 T cell receptor beta chains came from one sample sequenced in a study of neurological immune-mediated disorders. TCRdb used MiXCR to reprocess the 5' RACE reads, holding one entry per CDR3 protein. The sample carries 69,000 or so distinct CDR3 sequences, around 5% recorded once. The specimen sequenced was PBMCs. The receptor source for this set is a woman between 65 and 79 years old with multiple sclerosis.

This clonotype has a count of ten or more. The rearrangement uses TRBV20-1 and TRBJ2-1; D is perhaps TRBD1 (9 bases). The V and J ends lost 3 bases and 3 bases respectively, with 21 bases between them. The CDR3 sequence is 17 residues long. The germline V gene has CDR1 DFQATT and CDR2 SNEGSKA (reference sequence). In nucleotides, the CDR3 is TGCAGTGCTAGGAAACGGGAGGGACAGGGTAACTACAATGAGCAGTTCTTC. Its protein product is CSARKREGQGNYNEQFF.

This clonotype was seen repeatedly, ten times or more. The CDR3 bases are TGCAGTGCTAGAGCTCCCCCAGCTACTAGAAACATTCAGTACTTC. It specifies CSARAPPATRNIQYF. V and J are TRBV20-1 and TRBJ2-4, with a tentative D call TRBD2 (5 bases). Trimming took off 1 base at V and 6 bases at J, with 16 bases between the two ends. The CDR3 has 15 residues. Per germline, CDR1 DFQATT and CDR2 SNEGSKA (reference sequence).

This clonotype was counted ten times or more. The J gene is TRBJ1-1, the V gene TRBV5-1; D is uncertain. Germline lookup yields CDR1 SGHRS and CDR2 YFSETQ. V was clipped by 0 bases and J by 5 bases, with 11 bases between them. CDR3 length equals 14 residues. This CDR3 is CASSLDEKSTEAFF. In DNA, the CDR3 is TGCGCCAGCAGCTTGGATGAGAAATCTACTGAAGCTTTCTTT.

Ten or more counts support this clonotype. This chain connects TRBV4-3 to TRBJ2-3; 10 nucleotides match TRBD2. V lost 4 bases and J lost 3; bases outside the gene matches: 4. CDR1 LGHNA and CDR2 YSLEER come from the germline V gene. The CDR3 runs 15 residues. The chain's CDR3 is CASSRLAGATDTQYF. The CDR3 nucleotides are TGCGCCAGCAGCCGGCTAGCGGGAGCAACAGATACGCAGTATTTT.

This clonotype was seen ten or more times. As DNA, the CDR3 is TGTGCCACCTCCCGCGGGGGAGGGGAGACCTACGAGCAGTACTTC. As protein: CATSRGGGETYEQYF. The chain joins TRBV7-2 to TRBJ2-7; TRBD2 agrees at 7 bases. CDR3 length: 15 amino acids. Germline V gene lookup returns CDR1 SGHTA and CDR2 FQGNSA. J was trimmed by 2 bases and V by 10 bases; bases with no gene match: 14.

This clonotype has ten or more counts. V and J are TRBV15 and TRBJ1-3; D is perhaps TRBD1 (6 bases). This CDR3 has 14 residues. The V end lost 1 base, the J end lost 2 bases, and 6 bases lay between the germline ends. Germline values: CDR1 LNHNV, CDR2 YYDKDF (reference sequence). The CDR3 DNA sequence: TGTGCCACCAGCAGAGCAGGGGCTGGAAACACCATATATTTT. It yields the protein CATSRAGAGNTIYF.

This clonotype showed up many times. The chain couples TRBV20-1 to TRBJ2-1, with 8 bases matching TRBD2. V shed 0 bases and J 5 bases; nucleotides not matched to a gene: 6. Germline loops: CDR1 DFQATT, CDR2 SNEGSKA (reference sequence). There are 15 residues in the CDR3. This chain's CDR3 is CSAREASGPNNEQFF. The CDR3 coding sequence is TGCAGTGCTAGAGAGGCTAGCGGGCCAAACAATGAGCAGTTCTTC.

Ten or more counts support this clonotype. The V call is TRBV3-1, the J call TRBJ2-2; 7 bases are a match to TRBD1. The V segment lost 6 bases and the J segment 7 bases; nucleotides outside the gene matches: 8. The CDR3 extends over 14 amino acids. Germline loops: CDR1 LGHDT, CDR2 YNNKEL (reference sequence). CDR3 bases: TGTGCCAGCAGTCCCAGGGGGAGAGGCGGGGAGCTGTTTTTT. This translates into CASSPRGRGGELFF.

This clonotype was detected ten times or more. The V and J genes are TRBV20-1 and TRBJ2-7, with 10 nucleotides matching TRBD2. The CDR3 has 17 residues. Germline CDR1 and CDR2: DFQATT and SNEGSKA (reference sequence). V shed 0 bases and J 2 bases; nucleotides not matched to a gene: 10. Here the CDR3 DNA reads TGCAGTGCTAGAGAGGCGGCTAGCGGGAGCATGGCCTACGAGCAGTACTTC. The encoded protein is CSAREAASGSMAYEQYF.

This clonotype was detected ten times or more. The J gene is TRBJ1-3, the V gene TRBV7-2; D gene ambiguous. This CDR3 contains 14 residues. Trimming cost V 3 bases and J 3 bases, with 9 bases left between them. In germline, CDR1 is SGHTA, CDR2 FQGNSA. Here the CDR3 reads CASSLNGGGNTIYF. In DNA, the CDR3 is TGTGCCAGCAGCTTGAATGGAGGTGGAAACACCATATATTTT.

This clonotype was seen repeatedly, ten times or more. The chain couples TRBV7-2 to TRBJ2-2, with D tentatively TRBD1 (5 bases). The CDR3 is made up of 16 amino acids. Germline V gives CDR1 SGHTA, CDR2 FQGNSA. Trimming stripped 6 bases from V and 3 bases from J, with 17 bases between. The CDR3 region is CASSPGTGPDTGELFF. The CDR3 DNA is TGTGCCAGCAGTCCCGGTACAGGCCCGGACACCGGGGAGCTGTTTTTT.

This clonotype occurred many times. The chain has TRBV27 and TRBJ1-2; no firm D call. The CDR3 consists of 15 residues. Per the germline V gene, CDR1 is MNHEY and CDR2 is SMNVEV (reference sequence). V gave up 4 bases and J gave up 6 bases, with 18 bases separating them. This chain's CDR3 is CASSSQGRIQNGYTF. The DNA of the CDR3 is TGTGCCAGCAGTTCCCAAGGCAGGATACAAAATGGCTACACCTTC.

A few counts support this clonotype. This sequence joins TRBV6-2 or TRBV6-3 and TRBJ2-2; 10 bases match TRBD2. The length of the CDR3 is 14 residues. CDR1 is MNHEY, CDR2 SVGEGT, per germline. The V segment lost 8 bases and the J segment 4 bases; nucleotides outside the gene matches: 4. CDR3 amino acids: CASSGTSVTGELFF. In nucleotides, the CDR3 is TGTGCCAGCTCCGGGACTAGCGTCACCGGGGAGCTGTTTTTT.

This clonotype has ten or more counts. The chain is built from TRBV9 and TRBJ2-1; the match to TRBD2 covers 9 bases. J was trimmed by 3 bases and V by 2 bases; bases with no gene match: 6. Looked up from germline, CDR1 is SGDLS and CDR2 is YYNGEE. CDR3 length: 16 amino acids. The CDR3 coding sequence is TGTGCCAGCAGCGTGGGACTAGCAGAACTCTACAATGAGCAGTTCTTC. It yields the protein CASSVGLAELYNEQFF.

This clonotype showed up just a few times. This chain connects TRBV5-1 to TRBJ1-4; D perhaps matches TRBD1 (6 bases). Trimming removed 4 bases at V and 6 bases at J, with 16 bases between. CDR3 length: 15 amino acids. Germline V gene lookup returns CDR1 SGHRS and CDR2 YFSETQ. This CDR3 is CASSPGVGGYEKLFF. DNA of the CDR3: TGCGCCAGCAGCCCCGGAGTTGGGGGCTATGAAAAACTGTTTTTT.

Details on this clonotype: This sequence may be a read error, since a much larger clone differs from it by one base. V is TRBV7-6 and J is TRBJ1-2, with no clear D. The CDR3 sequence is 12 residues long. V lost 3 bases, J lost 5 bases, and 7 bases lay in between. Germline CDR1 and CDR2: SGHVS and FNYEAQ. The CDR3 spells CASSFTVYGYTF. The DNA for the CDR3 is TGTGCCAGCAGCTTCACGGTGTATGGCTACACCTTC.

This chain joins TRBV5-1 and TRBJ1-3; D unresolved. With 5 bases removed from V and 12 bases from J, the gap between germline ends came to 21 bases. The CDR3 sequence is 14 residues long. Germline V gives CDR1 SGHRS, CDR2 YFSETQ. The CDR3 coding sequence is TGCGCCAGCAGGACGGGTCTTTCTGGAAAAAACATATATTTT. It yields the protein CASRTGLSGKNIYF. The full variable domain, with the rest looked up from reference TRBV5-1 and TRBJ1-3, is KAGVTQTPRYLIKTRGQQVTLSCSPISGHRSVSWYQQTPGQGLQFLFEYFSETQRNKGNFPGRFSGRQFSNSRSEMNVSTLELGDSALYLCASRTGLSGKNIYFGEGSWLTVV.

The table lists this clonotype with many counts. CDR3 loop: CSARVAGGRTDTQYF. DNA for the CDR3: TGCAGTGCTAGAGTAGCGGGAGGGCGGACAGATACGCAGTATTTT. This sequence joins TRBV20-1 and TRBJ2-3; TRBD2 matches at 11 bases. The CDR3 contains 15 residues. The V gene's germline CDR1 is DFQATT and CDR2 SNEGSKA (reference sequence). With 1 base clipped from V and 3 bases from J, the junction kept 3 bases outside the gene matches.